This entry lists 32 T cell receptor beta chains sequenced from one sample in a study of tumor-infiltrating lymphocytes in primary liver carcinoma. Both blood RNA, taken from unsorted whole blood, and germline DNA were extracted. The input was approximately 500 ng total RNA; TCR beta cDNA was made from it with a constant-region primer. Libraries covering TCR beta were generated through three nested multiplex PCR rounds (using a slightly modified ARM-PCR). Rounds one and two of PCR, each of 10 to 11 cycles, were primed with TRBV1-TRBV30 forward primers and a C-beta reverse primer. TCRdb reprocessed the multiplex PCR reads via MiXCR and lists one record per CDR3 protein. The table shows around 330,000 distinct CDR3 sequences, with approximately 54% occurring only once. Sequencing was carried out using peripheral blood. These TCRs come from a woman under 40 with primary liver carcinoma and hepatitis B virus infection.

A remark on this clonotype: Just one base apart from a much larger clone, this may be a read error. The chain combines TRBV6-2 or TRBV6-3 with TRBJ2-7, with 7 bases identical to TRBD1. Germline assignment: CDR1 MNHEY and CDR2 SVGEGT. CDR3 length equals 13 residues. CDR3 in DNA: TGTGCCAACAGTTCCCAGACAGGGTACGAGCAGTACTTC. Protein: CANSSQTGYEQYF.

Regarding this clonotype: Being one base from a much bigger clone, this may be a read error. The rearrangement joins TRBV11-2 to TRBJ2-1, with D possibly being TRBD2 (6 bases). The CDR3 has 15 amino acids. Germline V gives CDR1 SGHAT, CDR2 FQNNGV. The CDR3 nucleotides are TGTGCCAGCAGCTTCGGGAGTAGCGGCTACAATGAGCAGTCCTTC. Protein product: CASSFGSSGYNEQSF.

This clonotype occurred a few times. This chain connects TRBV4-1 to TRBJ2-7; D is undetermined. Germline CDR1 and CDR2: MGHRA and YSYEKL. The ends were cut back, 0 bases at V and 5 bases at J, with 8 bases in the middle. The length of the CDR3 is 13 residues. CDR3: CASSQDQGNEQYF. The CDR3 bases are TGCGCCAGCAGCCAAGATCAAGGGAACGAGCAGTACTTC.

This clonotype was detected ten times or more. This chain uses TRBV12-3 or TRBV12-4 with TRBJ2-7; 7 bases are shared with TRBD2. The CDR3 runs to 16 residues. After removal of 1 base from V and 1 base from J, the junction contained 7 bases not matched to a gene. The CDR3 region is CASSLGSGRISYEQYF. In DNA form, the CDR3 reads TGTGCCAGCAGTTTAGGGTCCGGGAGGATTTCCTACGAGCAGTACTTC.

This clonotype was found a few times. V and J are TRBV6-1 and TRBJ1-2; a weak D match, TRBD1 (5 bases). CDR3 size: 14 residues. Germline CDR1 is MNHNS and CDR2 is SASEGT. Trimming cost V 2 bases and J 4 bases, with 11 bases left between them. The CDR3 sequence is CASSERRGTYGYTF. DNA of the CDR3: TGTGCCAGCAGTGAACGGCGGGGGACCTATGGCTACACCTTC.

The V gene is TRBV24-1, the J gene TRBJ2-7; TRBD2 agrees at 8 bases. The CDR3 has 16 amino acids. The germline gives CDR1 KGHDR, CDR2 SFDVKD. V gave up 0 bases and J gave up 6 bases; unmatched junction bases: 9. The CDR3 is CATSDLGTRGRFEQYF. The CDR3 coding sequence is TGTGCCACCAGTGATTTGGGGACTAGAGGGAGATTCGAGCAGTACTTC.

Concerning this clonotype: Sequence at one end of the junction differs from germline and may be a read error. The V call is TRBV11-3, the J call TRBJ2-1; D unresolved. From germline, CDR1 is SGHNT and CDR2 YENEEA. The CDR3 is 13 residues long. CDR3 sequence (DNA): TGTGCCAGCAGCCTAGACTCCAACAATGATCAGTTCTTC. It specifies CASSLDSNNDQFF.

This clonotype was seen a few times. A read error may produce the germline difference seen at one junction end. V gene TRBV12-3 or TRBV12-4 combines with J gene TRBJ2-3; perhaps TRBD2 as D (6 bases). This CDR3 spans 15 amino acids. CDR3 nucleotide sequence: TGTGCCAGCACCGGAGGTCTCGGGAGCATAGATACGCAGTATTTT. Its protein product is CASTGGLGSIDTQYF.

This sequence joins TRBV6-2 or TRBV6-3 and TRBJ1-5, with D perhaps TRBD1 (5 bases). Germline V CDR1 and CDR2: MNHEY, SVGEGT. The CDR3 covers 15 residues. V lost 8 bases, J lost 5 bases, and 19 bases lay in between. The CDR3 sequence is CASGPQGRGDQPQHF. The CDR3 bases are TGTGCCAGCGGACCTCAGGGTAGAGGGGATCAGCCCCAGCATTTT.

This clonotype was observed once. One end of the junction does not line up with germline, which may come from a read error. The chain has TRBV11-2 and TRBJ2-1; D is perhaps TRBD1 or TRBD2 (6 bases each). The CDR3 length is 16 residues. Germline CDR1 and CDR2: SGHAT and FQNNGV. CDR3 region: CASSFRGPSSYNGQFF. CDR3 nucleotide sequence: TGTGCCAGCAGCTTCCGGGGGCCTAGCTCCTACAATGGGCAGTTTTTC. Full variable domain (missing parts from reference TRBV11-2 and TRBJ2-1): EAGVAQSPRYKIIEKRQSVAFWCNPISGHATLYWYQQILGQGPKLLIQFQNNGVVDDSQLPKDRFSAERLKGVDSTLKIQPAKLEDSAVYLCASSFRGPSSYNGQFFGPGTRLTVL.

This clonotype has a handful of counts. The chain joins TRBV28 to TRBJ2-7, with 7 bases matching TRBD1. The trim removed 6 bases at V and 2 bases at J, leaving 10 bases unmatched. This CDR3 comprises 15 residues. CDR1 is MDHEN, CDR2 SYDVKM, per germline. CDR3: CASRRRDRRAYEQYF. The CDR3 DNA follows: TGTGCCAGCAGGCGCCGGGACAGAAGAGCCTACGAGCAGTACTTC.

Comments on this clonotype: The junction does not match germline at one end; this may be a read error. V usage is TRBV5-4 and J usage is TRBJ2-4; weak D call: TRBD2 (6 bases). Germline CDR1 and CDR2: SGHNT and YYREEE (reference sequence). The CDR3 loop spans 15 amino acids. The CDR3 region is CVSSLQAAGRNIQYF. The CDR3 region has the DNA TGTGTCAGCAGCTTGCAGGCAGCGGGTCGGAACATTCAGTACTTC.

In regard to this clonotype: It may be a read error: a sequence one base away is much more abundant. In nucleotides, the CDR3 is TGTGCCAGCAGTCCGACCCGGGATTCACCCTTCCACTTT. Protein: CASSPTRDSPFHF. The chain recombines TRBV12-3 or TRBV12-4 with TRBJ1-6, with D unclear. The CDR3 totals 13 residues.

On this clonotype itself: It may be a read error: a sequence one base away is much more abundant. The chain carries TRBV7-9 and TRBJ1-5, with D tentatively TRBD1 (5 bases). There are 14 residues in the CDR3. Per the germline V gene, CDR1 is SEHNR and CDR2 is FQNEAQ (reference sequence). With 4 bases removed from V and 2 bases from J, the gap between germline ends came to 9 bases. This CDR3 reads CASSWGGGNQPQHF. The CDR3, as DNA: TGTGCCAGCAGCTGGGGGGGGGGCAATCAGCCCCAGCATTTT.

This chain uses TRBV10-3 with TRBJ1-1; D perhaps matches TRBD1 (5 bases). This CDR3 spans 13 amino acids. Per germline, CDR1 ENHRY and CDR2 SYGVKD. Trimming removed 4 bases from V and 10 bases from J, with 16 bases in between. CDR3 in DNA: TGTGCCATCAGTGGCGAAAGGGGAGGAAGAGCTTTCTTT. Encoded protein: CAISGERGGRAFF.

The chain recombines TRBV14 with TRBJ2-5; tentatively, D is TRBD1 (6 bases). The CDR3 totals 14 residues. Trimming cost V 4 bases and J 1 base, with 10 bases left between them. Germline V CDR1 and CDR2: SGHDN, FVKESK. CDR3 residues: CASSRNRAQETQYF. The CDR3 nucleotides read TGTGCCAGCAGCCGGAACAGGGCCCAAGAGACCCAGTACTTC.

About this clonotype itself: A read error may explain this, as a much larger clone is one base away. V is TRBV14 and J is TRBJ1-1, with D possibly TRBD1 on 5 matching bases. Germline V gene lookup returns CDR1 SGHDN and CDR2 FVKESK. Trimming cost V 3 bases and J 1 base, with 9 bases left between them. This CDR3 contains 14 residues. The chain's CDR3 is CASSQGRANTEAFF. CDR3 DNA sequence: TGTGCCAGCAGCCAGGGCAGGGCGAACACTGAAGCTTTCTTT.

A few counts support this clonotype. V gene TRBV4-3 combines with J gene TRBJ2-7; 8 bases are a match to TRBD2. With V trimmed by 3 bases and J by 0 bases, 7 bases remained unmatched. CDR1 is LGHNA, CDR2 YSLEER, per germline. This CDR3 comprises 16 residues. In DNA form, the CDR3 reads TGCGCCAGCAGCCAGACTTTAGCGGGGAGCTCCTACGAGCAGTACTTC. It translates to CASSQTLAGSSYEQYF.

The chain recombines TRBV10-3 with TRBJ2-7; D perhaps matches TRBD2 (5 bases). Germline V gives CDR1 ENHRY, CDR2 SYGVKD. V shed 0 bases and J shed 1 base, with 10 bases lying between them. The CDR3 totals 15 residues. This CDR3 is CAISESSAQSYEQYF. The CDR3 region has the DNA TGTGCCATCAGTGAGTCTAGCGCTCAGTCCTACGAGCAGTACTTC.

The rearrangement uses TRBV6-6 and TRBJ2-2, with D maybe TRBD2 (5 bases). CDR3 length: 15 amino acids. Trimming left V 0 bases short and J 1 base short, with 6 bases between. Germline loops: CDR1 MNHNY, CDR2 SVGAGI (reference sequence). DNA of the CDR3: TGTGCCAGCAGTTACTCTCGGGGGAACACCGGGGAGCTGTTTTTT. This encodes CASSYSRGNTGELFF.

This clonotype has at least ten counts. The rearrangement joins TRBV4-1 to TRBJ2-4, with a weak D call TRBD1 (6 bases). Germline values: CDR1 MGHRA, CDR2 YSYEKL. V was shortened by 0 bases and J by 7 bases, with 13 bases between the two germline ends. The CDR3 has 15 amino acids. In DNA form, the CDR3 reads TGCGCCAGCAGCCAAGAGAGCAGGGGAGACAACATTCAGTACTTC. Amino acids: CASSQESRGDNIQYF.

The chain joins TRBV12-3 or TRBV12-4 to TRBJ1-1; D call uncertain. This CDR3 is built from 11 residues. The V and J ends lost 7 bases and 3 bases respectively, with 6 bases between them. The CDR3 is CASIWDTEAFF. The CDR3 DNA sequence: TGTGCCAGCATCTGGGACACTGAAGCTTTCTTT.

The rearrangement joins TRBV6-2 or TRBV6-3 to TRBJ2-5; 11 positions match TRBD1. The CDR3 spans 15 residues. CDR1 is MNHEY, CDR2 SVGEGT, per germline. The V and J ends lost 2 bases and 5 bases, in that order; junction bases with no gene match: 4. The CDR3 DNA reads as TGTGCCAGCAGTTACACCGGGACAGGGGGTGAGACCCAGTACTTC. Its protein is CASSYTGTGGETQYF.

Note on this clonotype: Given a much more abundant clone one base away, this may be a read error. CDR3 in DNA: TGTGCCAGCAGTGACAGGGGGCACGCTGAAGCTTTCTTT. This encodes CASSDRGHAEAFF. The chain links TRBV12-3 or TRBV12-4 to TRBJ1-1; TRBD1 matches at 10 bases. The CDR3 is made up of 13 amino acids. Trimming cost V 5 bases and J 6 bases; bases outside gene matches: 3.

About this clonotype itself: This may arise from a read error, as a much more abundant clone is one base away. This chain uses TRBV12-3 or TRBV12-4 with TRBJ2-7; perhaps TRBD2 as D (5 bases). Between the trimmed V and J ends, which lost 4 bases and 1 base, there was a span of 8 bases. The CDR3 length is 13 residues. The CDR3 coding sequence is TGTGCCAGCAGTTGTACGGGATCCTACGAGCAGTACTTC. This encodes CASSCTGSYEQYF.

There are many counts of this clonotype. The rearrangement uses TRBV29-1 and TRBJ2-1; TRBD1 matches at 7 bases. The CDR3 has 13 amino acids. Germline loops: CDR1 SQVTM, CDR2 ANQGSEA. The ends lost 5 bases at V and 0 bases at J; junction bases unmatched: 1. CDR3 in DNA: TGCAGCGTTAGGGACAGCTCCTACAATGAGCAGTTCTTC. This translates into CSVRDSSYNEQFF.

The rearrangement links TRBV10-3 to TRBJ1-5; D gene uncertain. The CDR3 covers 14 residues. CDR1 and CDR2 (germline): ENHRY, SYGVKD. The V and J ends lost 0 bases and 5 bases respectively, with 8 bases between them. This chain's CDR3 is CAISESIGYQPQHF. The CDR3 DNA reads TGTGCCATCAGTGAGTCTATTGGTTATCAGCCCCAGCATTTT.

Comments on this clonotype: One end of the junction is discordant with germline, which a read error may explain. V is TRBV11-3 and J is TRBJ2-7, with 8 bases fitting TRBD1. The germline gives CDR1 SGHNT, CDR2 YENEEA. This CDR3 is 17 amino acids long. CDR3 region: CASCLDKDRTGYYKQYF. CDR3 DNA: TGTGCCAGCTGCTTAGATAAAGATCGGACAGGGTATTACAAGCAGTACTTC.

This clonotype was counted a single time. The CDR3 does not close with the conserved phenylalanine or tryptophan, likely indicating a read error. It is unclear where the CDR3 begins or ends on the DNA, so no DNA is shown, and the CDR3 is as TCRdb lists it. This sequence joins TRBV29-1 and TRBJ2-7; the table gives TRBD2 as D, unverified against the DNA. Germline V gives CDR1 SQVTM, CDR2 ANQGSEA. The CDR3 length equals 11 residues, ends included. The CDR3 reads CSVTDYYEQYL.

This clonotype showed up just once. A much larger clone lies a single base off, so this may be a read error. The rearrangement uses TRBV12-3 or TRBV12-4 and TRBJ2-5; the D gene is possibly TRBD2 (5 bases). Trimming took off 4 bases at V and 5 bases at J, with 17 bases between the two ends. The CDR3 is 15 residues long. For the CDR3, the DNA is TGTGCCAGCAGTTACGCCCGGGGTAGTTGGGAGACCCAGTACTTC. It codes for CASSYARGSWETQYF.

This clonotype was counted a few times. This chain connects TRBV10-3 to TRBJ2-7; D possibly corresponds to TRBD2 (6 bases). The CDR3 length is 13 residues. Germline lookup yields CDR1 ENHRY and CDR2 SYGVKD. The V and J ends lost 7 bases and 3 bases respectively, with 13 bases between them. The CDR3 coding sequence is TGTGCCATCAAAGGCGGGGATGGCTACGAGCAGTACTTC. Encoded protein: CAIKGGDGYEQYF.

CDR3 coding DNA: TGTGCCAGCAGTTACTCGATGGTGGGACAAGCTAAAAACATTCAGTACTTC. Translated: CASSYSMVGQAKNIQYF. The chain recombines TRBV6-5 with TRBJ2-4; weak D call: TRBD1 (6 bases). V lost 0 bases, J lost 4 bases, and 16 bases lay in between. In germline, CDR1 is MNHEY, CDR2 SVGAGI. The CDR3 loop spans 17 amino acids.